This T cell receptor beta chain came from a study of cytomegalovirus exposure and HLA in healthy donors (dated by TCRdb to about 2017). Concerning the study at large: In an earlier analysis of 587 of the donors, 276 Gb of sequence data and 100 million or so unique TCR beta sequences from about 179 million T cells were reported. Donor age, sex, ethnicity and CMV serostatus were compiled alongside the repertoire data. An early release covering roughly 600 HLA-typed donors comprised 250 to 350 gigabases of sequencing data and 85 million to 100 million unique TCR sequences. The genetic ancestry cluster associated with self-reported Caucasian donors included 80% to 90% of the roughly 400 genotyped donors. Rather than drawing on any new phenotypic data, the later analysis identified candidate immune exposures from TCR beta sequences and the way those sequences occurred across donors. The number of donors typed differed by locus, with about 629-630 for A, B, C, DRB1 and DQB1, over 500 for DQA1, nearly 610 for DPA1, and about 450 for DPB1. Across approximately 400 genotyped donors of the cohort, an average of roughly 250,000 unique TCR beta nucleotide sequences per donor were sequenced, and around 20% of those sequences were non-productive. In a later analysis, previously published TCR beta repertoires from hundreds of donors were re-analyzed and high-resolution HLA genotyping was added so that TCR occurrence patterns could be studied. A later genetic analysis took genome-wide SNP genotypes for about 55% of the roughly 700 donors and used that subset as a discovery cohort. Because of strong linkage in the cohort, roughly five DR-DQ haplotypes were treated as single units for association and clustering. HLA typing included class I and class II loci at four-digit resolution. All discovery cohort repertoires had been generated on a single sequencing platform. In an earlier analysis of around 540 of the donors, high-throughput TCR beta sequencing was used to judge whether each TCR beta V gene segment behaved as functional or pseudogenic. The study aimed to test whether signatures of past pathogen exposure could be identified by cataloging public T cell receptors. In addition to the first cohort of hundreds of subjects, a separate validation cohort of some 120 different subjects was used. The study used immunosequencing to profile the T cell repertoires of several hundred subjects and linked those repertoires to cytomegalovirus serostatus. To predict cytomegalovirus infection status, the study brought together high-throughput TCR immunosequencing, statistical association of individual TCRs with disease status, and machine learning. Summary of the overall study and its limitations: A further reported finding was that TCR beta sequences accurately predicted the HLA-A and HLA-B alleles for most subjects in the first cohort. In vitro tests confirmed that a few of the cytomegalovirus-associated TCR beta chains recognize cytomegalovirus antigens. In the study, approximately 160 TCR beta chains were listed as associated with cytomegalovirus. Presence/absence analyses assumed roughly uniform sequencing depth across donors, an assumption that may not hold. A later analysis found that HLA-associated TCR beta chains were more clonally expanded and had lower generation probabilities than equally common non-associated chains. Only TCR beta chains were sequenced in this cohort, and the absence of alpha or paired-chain data limited detectable features. Across donors, most TCR sequences were observed very rarely, whereas some public TCRs were present in many individuals. A cluster of highly shared sequence variants was judged likely to be a technical artifact of the sequencing pipeline. Because counts were too low, more than 15 rarely observed V segments, including chromosome 9 orphons, were excluded from the earlier analysis of some 590 of the donors. When HLA alleles, especially DR and DQ, strongly co-occurred, attributing TCR associations to individual alleles was difficult. A later analysis found that TCR association rates varied across HLA loci, with DRB1 alleles showing the most associated TCRs and HLA-C alleles the fewest. Because the 87-base-pair reads could not distinguish some IMGT-functional V segments, including TRBV6-2 and TRBV6-3, those segments were excluded. According to the authors, the approach could potentially be generalized to other disease states and immunological phenotypes. Compared with the approximately 670-donor mean, donors in an Asian-associated ancestry cluster had fewer N-insertions in productive TCRs, according to a later genetic analysis. Most CMV-associated TCR beta chains appeared to be HLA-restricted in a later analysis, and the HLA associations seemed to be driven largely by CMV exposure. An earlier analysis of some 560 of the donors showed that most TCR beta V segments appeared in productive rearrangements either about 90% or about 30% of the time, which broadly matched IMGT annotations. Specific HLA alleles were associated with 15,000 to 20,000 TCR beta sequences at a false discovery rate of 0.05 in a later analysis. Linkage disequilibrium might explain the correlated functional status among segregating V segments, but an unknown experimental factor could not be excluded. Immune exposure information for the cohort was limited to CMV serostatus. HLA typing was unavailable for some donors at each locus, so association tests used only the typed subset. A later analysis reported that several top co-occurrence clusters appeared linked to parvovirus B19, influenza, CMV and Epstein-Barr virus. Cytomegalovirus status was reported to be diagnosed by the classifier with high specificity and sensitivity in both the original and validation cohorts. In a later genetic analysis, a missense DCLRE1C variant was associated with V-gene and J-gene trimming of TCR beta chains, and the association was replicated in an independent cohort.

In total, over 600 healthy bone marrow donors made up the cohort. At the time of sampling, every cohort member was nominally healthy, though immune exposures that went unrecorded were likely present. The donor tested CMV seronegative and was one of the 352 seronegative cohort members. A peripheral blood sample was collected from each donor, and TCR beta sequencing was performed on peripheral blood mononuclear cells. Genomic DNA extraction from the blood cell samples was performed with the Qiagen DNeasy Blood Extraction Kit. The cysteine opens and the phenylalanine closes a CDR3 of 15 amino acids. The sequence is cut down to CDR3 DNA, 45 bases in frame from base 1. The V end loses 4 bases and the J end loses 1 base, and a stretch of 13 bases separates them. The germline V gene supplies CDR1 MGHDK and CDR2 SYGVNS. Libraries were prepared through the immunoSEQ multiplex PCR assay. A mixture of 60 forward primers for TCR Vbeta segments and 13 reverse primers for TCR Jbeta segments was used in the multiplex PCR. A multiplex PCR assay on genomic DNA amplified the CDR3 region of rearranged TCR beta genes. On the Illumina HiSeq System, the amplified TCR beta libraries were sequenced as 87-base-pair reads. The authors' analysis ran thus. A later analysis tallied 70 million to 100 million unique TCR beta chains across the 660 or so repertoires, and around 9.9 million of those chains were shared by two or more donors. Raw reads were error-corrected and collapsed into unique sequences by a nearest-neighbor algorithm in which closely related sequences were merged to remove PCR and sequencing errors. V, D and J gene segments were assigned by aligning CDR3 sequences to IMGT reference sequences. For a sequence to be retained, a match of at least six nucleotides was required to both a V gene segment and a J gene segment. A rearrangement counted as productive if the CDR3 had no stop codons and remained in frame with V and J, and every other rearrangement counted as non-productive. CDR3 was defined by IMGT convention, running from the second conserved V-encoded cysteine to the conserved J-encoded phenylalanine. In an earlier analysis of 500 to 650 of the donors, sequences lacking an unambiguous match to a single V gene segment were excluded. An earlier analysis of a few hundred of the donors classified V segments as functional when productive rearrangements were above 56.7% and as segregating when the standard deviation between donors was above 5%. A statistical classification framework was built for diagnosing cytomegalovirus status from the catalog of TCR beta chain sequences. In a later analysis, V and J genes were assigned by comparing TCR nucleotide sequences against IMGT/GENE-DB human TR gene sequences. A later analysis assigned CDR3 sequences and most-parsimonious VDJ recombination scenarios with the TCRdist pipeline. A later analysis defined each TCR beta chain by its CDR3 amino acid sequence plus V-gene family, and excluded reads lacking a unique V-gene family. To address suspected cross-contamination and a sequencing artifact, a later analysis removed a few hundred highly shared, low-generation-probability nucleotide sequences. A later analysis calculated a clonal expansion index for each public chain from normalized within-repertoire ranks of inferred template counts. In a later analysis, generation probabilities were computed with a VDJ recombination model fitted to out-of-frame rearrangements, and the resulting probabilities were checked against IGoR. Hypergeometric tests were used in a later analysis to score TCR-TCR, TCR-HLA and TCR-CMV co-occurrence, with a repertoire-size bias correction applied to the TCR pairs. In a later analysis, false discovery rates were estimated by permuting HLA or CMV assignments 20 times. In a later analysis, co-occurring TCRs were grouped using DBSCAN, with TCRdist sequence similarity added in when clustering inside HLA-allele-positive subsets. Repertoires with fewer than 30,000 or more than 120,000 public chains, plus five repertoires with anomalous nucleotide sharing, were excluded from co-occurrence clustering. TCRdb took over this immuneACCESS table, retaining in-frame rearrangements with V and J assigned. Such tables are incomplete; in checked studies, under half of the missing clones stem from an unresolved V gene, and the remainder is unexplained. Clone size and the V and J calls come from that table; the DNA yielded D and trimming. The sample profile shows tens of thousands of clones; more than 70% of them were found once. Together, the top ten hold 3.8% of the sample.

As concerns this clone: Its antigen is unknown. No base-level quality is on record; no much larger clone is a single base apart.

Sequenced sample: PBMCs. This TCR was recovered from a woman aged 40 to 50 in good health and CMV-seronegative. This sequence uses TRBV25-1 and TRBJ1-1; the D gene is not confidently resolved. The DNA sequence is as follows: TGTGCCAGCAGTGTAGTCGGGTACAAGAACACTGAAGCTTTCTTT. It codes for CASSVVGYKNTEAFF.